A single sample gave rise to the 19 T cell receptor beta chains below, sequenced in a study of T cell repertoires in cytomegalovirus infection. TCRdb reprocessed the reads via MiXCR and lists one record per CDR3 protein. This table has 750,000 to 950,000 distinct CDR3 sequences, about 28% appearing once. Their antigen targets remain unknown. The input for sequencing was cultured CD8+ T cells from PBMCs, taken from culture after CMV antigen stimulation. These receptors all stem from a human donor in good health (CMV status not recorded). Some clones in this sample may be carry-over from other donors' samples.

About this clonotype: A clone one base away is much larger, so this may be a read error. V usage is TRBV7-9 and J usage is TRBJ1-1; D remains unclear. The CDR3 contains 14 residues. Germline V gene lookup returns CDR1 SEHNR and CDR2 FQNEAQ (reference sequence). Trimming removed 5 bases from V and 3 bases from J, with 13 bases in between. CDR3 sequence (DNA): TGTGCCAGCAGCGACGTGGAGGTGGACACTGAAGCTTTCTTT. Translated: CASSDVEVDTEAFF.

This clonotype appeared a few times. The chain has TRBV19 and TRBJ2-1; unclear D gene. Per germline, CDR1 LNHDA and CDR2 SQIVND (reference sequence). This CDR3 region has 13 residues. Between the trimmed V and J ends, which lost 4 bases and 5 bases, there was a span of 9 bases. CDR3 sequence: CASSTRVHNEQFF. The CDR3 DNA is TGTGCCAGTAGTACCCGGGTCCACAATGAGCAGTTCTTC.

The V call is TRBV7-6, the J call TRBJ2-1, with 7 bases identical to TRBD1. Per the germline V gene, CDR1 is SGHVS and CDR2 is FNYEAQ. CDR3 length: 13 residues. Trimming at V came to 6 bases and at J to 8 bases, leaving 7 bases not matched to a gene. CDR3 region: CASRSTGFDEQFF. CDR3 DNA: TGTGCCAGCAGATCGACAGGGTTTGATGAGCAGTTCTTC. The full variable domain, completed using reference TRBV7-6 and TRBJ2-1, is GAGVSQSPRYKVTKRGQDVALRCDPISGHVSLYWYRQALGQGPEFLTYFNYEAQQDKSGLPNDRFSAERPEGSISTLTIQRTEQRDSAMYRCASRSTGFDEQFFGPGTRLTVL.

This clonotype was counted a few times. The chain joins TRBV6-6 to TRBJ2-7; 9 nucleotides align to TRBD1. Trimming cost V 5 bases and J 5 bases; bases outside gene matches: 7. The CDR3 spans 14 residues. The germline CDR1 and CDR2 sequences are MNHNY and SVGAGI (reference sequence). CDR3 nucleotide sequence: TGTGCCAGCAGTGTCGGACAGGGGCTTCACGAGCAGTACTTC. This encodes CASSVGQGLHEQYF.

The sample holds a few counts of this clonotype. The V call is TRBV6-6, the J call TRBJ2-5, with 7 bases identical to TRBD2. CDR1 and CDR2 (germline): MNHNY, SVGAGI (reference sequence). The CDR3 is 15 residues long. Trimming cost V 3 bases and J 2 bases; bases outside gene matches: 6. The CDR3 reads CASSYRASGQETQYF. CDR3 bases: TGTGCCAGCAGTTATCGGGCTAGCGGACAAGAGACCCAGTACTTC.

This clonotype was observed many times. The rearrangement joins TRBV6-5 to TRBJ1-6; D gene uncertain. The CDR3 is made up of 19 amino acids. The V end lost 2 bases, the J end lost 0 bases, and 17 bases lay between the germline ends. Germline lookup yields CDR1 MNHEY and CDR2 SVGAGI. CDR3 protein: CASSYRGVDSGSYNSPLHF. CDR3 nucleotide sequence: TGTGCCAGCAGTTACCGTGGGGTCGACTCGGGCTCCTATAATTCACCCCTCCACTTT.

The rearrangement joins TRBV20-1 to TRBJ2-5; TRBD2 matches at 8 bases. Germline V gene lookup returns CDR1 DFQATT and CDR2 SNEGSKA (reference sequence). The V and J ends lost 5 bases and 5 bases, in that order; junction bases with no gene match: 13. The CDR3 runs to 15 residues. The CDR3 is CSAEEERLARETQYF. CDR3 sequence (DNA): TGCAGTGCTGAAGAGGAGAGACTAGCGAGGGAGACCCAGTACTTC.

The rearrangement uses TRBV5-4 and TRBJ2-3, with 10 positions matching TRBD1. CDR3 length: 17 residues. The V and J ends lost 0 bases and 2 bases, in that order; junction bases with no gene match: 6. The germline CDR1 and CDR2 sequences are SGHNT and YYREEE (reference sequence). CDR3 protein: CASSLDTGQGPTDTQYF. The DNA for the CDR3 is TGTGCCAGCAGCTTGGACACGGGACAGGGGCCCACAGATACGCAGTATTTT.

This clonotype was seen a handful of times. This chain links TRBV19 with TRBJ1-5; unclear D gene. Trimming cost V 6 bases and J 1 base, with 10 bases left between them. Germline V gives CDR1 LNHDA, CDR2 SQIVND (reference sequence). This CDR3 region has 14 residues. The CDR3 reads CASSASVSNQPQHF. DNA for the CDR3: TGTGCCAGTAGCGCATCGGTGAGCAATCAGCCCCAGCATTTT.

The chain uses TRBV4-3 and TRBJ2-2; perhaps TRBD1 as D (5 bases). Germline V gene lookup returns CDR1 LGHNA and CDR2 YSLEER. This CDR3 contains 17 residues. With 1 base removed from V and 7 bases from J, the gap between germline ends came to 19 bases. CDR3 region: CASSQAPQDLWGGELFF. In nucleotides, the CDR3 is TGCGCCAGCAGCCAAGCTCCACAGGACCTGTGGGGCGGGGAGCTGTTTTTT.

This clonotype was seen a handful of times. V is TRBV24-1 and J is TRBJ2-3; D is unclear. This CDR3 has 14 residues. V was pared by 5 bases and J by 2 bases, with 10 bases between. Germline CDR1 reads KGHDR; CDR2 reads SFDVKD. The CDR3 here is CATSVSPYTDTQYF. The DNA of the CDR3 is TGTGCCACCAGTGTTTCCCCTTACACAGATACGCAGTATTTT.

The V and J genes are TRBV28 and TRBJ2-4, with D possibly matching TRBD1 (6 bases). The V gene lost 5 bases and the J gene lost 7 bases, with 18 bases spanning the gap. Germline V CDR1 and CDR2: MDHEN, SYDVKM. The length of the CDR3 is 15 residues. CDR3 region: CASSTWGQFLNIQYF. The CDR3 DNA reads as TGTGCCAGCAGTACCTGGGGACAATTCCTGAACATTCAGTACTTC.

The chain has TRBV6-1 and TRBJ2-7; D unresolved. Trimming removed 5 bases at V and 1 base at J, with 9 bases between. The CDR3 length is 13 residues. The V gene's germline CDR1 is MNHNS and CDR2 SASEGT. Written as DNA, the CDR3 is TGTGCCAGCAGTTCAGGTTATTCCTACGAGCAGTACTTC. It is translated as CASSSGYSYEQYF.

This clonotype was seen repeatedly, ten times or more. This chain uses TRBV7-2 with TRBJ2-3; maybe TRBD1 (5 bases). Per germline, CDR1 SGHTA and CDR2 FQGNSA. The CDR3 covers 17 residues. V lost 1 base to trimming and J lost 0 bases, with 14 bases between them. CDR3 DNA sequence: TGTGCCAGCAGCTTAGATGGGGCAGGCCCTAGCACAGATACGCAGTATTTT. This translates into CASSLDGAGPSTDTQYF.

J is TRBJ2-3 and V is TRBV4-1; D unresolved. Trimming left V 1 base short and J 5 bases short, with 10 bases between. Germline-derived CDR1 and CDR2 are MGHRA and YSYEKL. This CDR3 spans 14 amino acids. CDR3 amino acids: CASSQVPSLDTQYF. Written as DNA, the CDR3 is TGCGCCAGCAGCCAAGTTCCATCATTAGATACGCAGTATTTT.

This clonotype turned up a few times. The rearrangement joins TRBV6-2 or TRBV6-3 to TRBJ1-1; TRBD1 might be the D (5 bases). The CDR3 extends over 15 amino acids. V gave up 6 bases and J gave up 0 bases, with 14 bases separating them. In germline, CDR1 is MNHEY, CDR2 SVGEGT. The CDR3 loop is CASSYYGGMNTEAFF. In DNA, the CDR3 is TGTGCCAGCAGCTATTACGGGGGAATGAACACTGAAGCTTTCTTT.

This clonotype was recorded a few times. The CDR3 spells CASSPRTPSSNQPQHF. The DNA of the CDR3 is TGTGCCAGCAGTCCTCGGACACCATCTAGCAATCAGCCCCAGCATTTT. The rearrangement uses TRBV27 and TRBJ1-5, with D possibly matching TRBD1 (5 bases). There are 16 residues in the CDR3. Germline V CDR1 and CDR2: MNHEY, SMNVEV (reference sequence). V lost 5 bases and J lost 0, with 14 bases in between.

This clonotype was observed many times. This sequence joins TRBV7-2 and TRBJ2-3, with D possibly being TRBD1 or TRBD2 (6 bases each). The CDR3 spans 15 residues. Germline CDR1 SGHTA, CDR2 FQGNSA. V lost 2 bases and J 1 base, leaving 10 bases between the germline ends. CDR3 DNA sequence: TGTGCCAGCAGCTTACGGGGGCACGGCACAGATACGCAGTATTTT. It specifies CASSLRGHGTDTQYF.

The chain has TRBV5-6 and TRBJ2-6, with D possibly matching TRBD1 (6 bases). The CDR3 totals 15 residues. Germline assignment: CDR1 SGHDT and CDR2 YYEEEE. The V gene lost 4 bases and the J gene lost 1 base, with 9 bases spanning the gap. CDR3 amino acids: CASSLGTSGANVLTF. In DNA form, the CDR3 reads TGTGCCAGCAGCCTTGGGACATCTGGGGCCAACGTCCTGACTTTC.